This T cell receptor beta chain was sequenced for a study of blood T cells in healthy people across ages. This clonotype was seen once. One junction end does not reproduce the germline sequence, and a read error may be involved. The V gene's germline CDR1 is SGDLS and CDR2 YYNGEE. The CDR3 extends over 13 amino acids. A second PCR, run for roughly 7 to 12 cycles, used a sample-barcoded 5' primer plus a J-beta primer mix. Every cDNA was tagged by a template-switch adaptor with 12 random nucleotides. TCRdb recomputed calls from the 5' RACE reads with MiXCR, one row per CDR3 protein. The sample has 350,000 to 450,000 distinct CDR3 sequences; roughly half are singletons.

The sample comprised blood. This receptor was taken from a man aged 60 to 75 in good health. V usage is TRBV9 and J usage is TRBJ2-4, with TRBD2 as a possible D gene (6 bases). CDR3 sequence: CAISPGPSGEQYF. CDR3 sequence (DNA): TGTGCCATCAGCCCCGGGCCGTCGGGGGAGCAGTACTTC.